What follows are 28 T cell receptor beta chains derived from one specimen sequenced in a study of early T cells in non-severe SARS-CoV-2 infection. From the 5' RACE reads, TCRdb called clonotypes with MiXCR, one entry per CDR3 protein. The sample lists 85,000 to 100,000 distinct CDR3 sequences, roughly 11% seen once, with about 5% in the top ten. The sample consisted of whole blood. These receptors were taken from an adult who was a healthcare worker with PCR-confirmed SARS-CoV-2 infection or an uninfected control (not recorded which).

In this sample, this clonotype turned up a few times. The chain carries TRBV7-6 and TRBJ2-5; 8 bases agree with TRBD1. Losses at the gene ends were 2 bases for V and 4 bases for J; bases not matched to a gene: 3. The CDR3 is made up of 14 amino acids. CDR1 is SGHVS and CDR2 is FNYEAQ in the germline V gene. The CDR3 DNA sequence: TGTGCCAGCAGCTTATGGACAGGGCGAGAGACCCAGTACTTC. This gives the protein CASSLWTGRETQYF. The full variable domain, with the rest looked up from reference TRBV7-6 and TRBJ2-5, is GAGVSQSPRYKVTKRGQDVALRCDPISGHVSLYWYRQALGQGPEFLTYFNYEAQQDKSGLPNDRFSAERPEGSISTLTIQRTEQRDSAMYRCASSLWTGRETQYFGPGTRLLVL.

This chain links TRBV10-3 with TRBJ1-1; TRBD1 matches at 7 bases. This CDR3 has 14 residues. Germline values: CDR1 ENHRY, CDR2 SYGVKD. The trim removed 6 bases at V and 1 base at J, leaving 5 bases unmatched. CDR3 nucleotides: TGTGCCATCAGGGGGAGACAGGGGAACACTGAAGCTTTCTTT. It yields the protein CAIRGRQGNTEAFF.

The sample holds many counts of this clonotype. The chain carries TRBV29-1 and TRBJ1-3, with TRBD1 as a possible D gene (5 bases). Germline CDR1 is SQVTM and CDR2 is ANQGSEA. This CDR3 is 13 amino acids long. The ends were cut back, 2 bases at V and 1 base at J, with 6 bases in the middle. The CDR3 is CSVEQGSGNTIYF. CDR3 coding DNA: TGCAGCGTTGAACAGGGATCTGGAAACACCATATATTTT.

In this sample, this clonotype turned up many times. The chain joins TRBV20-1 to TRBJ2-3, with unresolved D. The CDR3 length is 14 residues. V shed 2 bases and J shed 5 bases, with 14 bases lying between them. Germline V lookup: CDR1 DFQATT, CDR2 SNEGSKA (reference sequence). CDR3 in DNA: TGCAGTGCTAGACGACAAACGGCCGAAGATACGCAGTATTTT. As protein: CSARRQTAEDTQYF.

CDR3: CASSLERGRPQHF. CDR3 bases: TGCGCCAGCAGCTTGGAACGGGGGCGGCCCCAGCATTTT. This rearrangement joins TRBV5-1 to TRBJ1-5; weak D call: TRBD1 (6 bases). V was clipped by 0 bases and J by 9 bases, with 10 bases between them. Germline V gives CDR1 SGHRS, CDR2 YFSETQ. The CDR3 runs to 13 residues.

This CDR3 is CASRISAQETQYF. The CDR3, as DNA: TGTGCCAGCAGAATTAGCGCCCAAGAGACCCAGTACTTC. The J gene is TRBJ2-5, the V gene TRBV5-4, with D tentatively TRBD2 (5 bases). V was clipped by 5 bases and J by 1 base, with 9 bases between them. This CDR3 has 13 amino acids. Germline lookup yields CDR1 SGHNT and CDR2 YYREEE (reference sequence).

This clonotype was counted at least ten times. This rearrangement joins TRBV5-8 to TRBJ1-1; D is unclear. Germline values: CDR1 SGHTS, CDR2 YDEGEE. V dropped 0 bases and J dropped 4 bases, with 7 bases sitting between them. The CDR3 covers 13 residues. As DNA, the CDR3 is TGTGCCAGCAGCTTGGAAGCCAGCACTGAAGCTTTCTTT. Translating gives CASSLEASTEAFF. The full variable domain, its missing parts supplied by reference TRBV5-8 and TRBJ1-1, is EAGVTQSPTHLIKTRGQQATLRCSPISGHTSVYWYQQALGLGLQFLLWYDEGEERNRGNFPPRFSGRQFPNYSSELNVNALELEDSALYLCASSLEASTEAFFGQGTRLTVV.

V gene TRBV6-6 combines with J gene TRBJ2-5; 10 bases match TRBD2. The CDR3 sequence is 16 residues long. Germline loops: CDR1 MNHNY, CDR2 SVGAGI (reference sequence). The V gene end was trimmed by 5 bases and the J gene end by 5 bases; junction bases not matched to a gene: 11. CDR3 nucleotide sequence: TGTGCCAGCAGTGCGACAGGGAGCGGGAGGGCCGAGACCCAGTACTTC. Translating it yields CASSATGSGRAETQYF.

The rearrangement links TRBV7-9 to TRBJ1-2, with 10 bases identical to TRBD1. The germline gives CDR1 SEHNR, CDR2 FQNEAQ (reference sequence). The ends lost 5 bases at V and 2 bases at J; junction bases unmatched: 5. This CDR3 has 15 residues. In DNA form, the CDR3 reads TGTGCCAGCAGCGGATGGGACAGGGGAAACTATGGCTACACCTTC. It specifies CASSGWDRGNYGYTF.

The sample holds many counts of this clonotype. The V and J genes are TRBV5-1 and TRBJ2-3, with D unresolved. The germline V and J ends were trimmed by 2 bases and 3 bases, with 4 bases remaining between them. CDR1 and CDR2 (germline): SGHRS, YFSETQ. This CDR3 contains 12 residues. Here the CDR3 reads CASSLATDTQYF. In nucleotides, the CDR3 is TGCGCCAGCAGCTTAGCTACAGATACGCAGTATTTT.

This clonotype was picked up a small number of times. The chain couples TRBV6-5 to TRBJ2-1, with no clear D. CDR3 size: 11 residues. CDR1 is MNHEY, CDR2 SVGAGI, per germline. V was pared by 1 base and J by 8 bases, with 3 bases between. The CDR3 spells CASSYFDEQFF. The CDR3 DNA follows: TGTGCCAGCAGTTACTTCGATGAGCAGTTCTTC.

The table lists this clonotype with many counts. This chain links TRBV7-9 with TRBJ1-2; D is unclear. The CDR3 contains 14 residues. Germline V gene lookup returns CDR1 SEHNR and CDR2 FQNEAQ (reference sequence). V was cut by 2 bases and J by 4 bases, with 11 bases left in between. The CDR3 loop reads CASSLFGGLYGYTF. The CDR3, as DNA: TGTGCCAGCAGCTTATTTGGCGGACTCTATGGCTACACCTTC. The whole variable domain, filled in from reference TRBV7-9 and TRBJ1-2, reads DTGVSQNPRHKITKRGQNVTFRCDPISEHNRLYWYRQTLGQGPEFLTYFQNEAQLEKSRLLSDRFSAERPKGSFSTLEIQRTEQGDSAMYLCASSLFGGLYGYTFGSGTRLTVV.

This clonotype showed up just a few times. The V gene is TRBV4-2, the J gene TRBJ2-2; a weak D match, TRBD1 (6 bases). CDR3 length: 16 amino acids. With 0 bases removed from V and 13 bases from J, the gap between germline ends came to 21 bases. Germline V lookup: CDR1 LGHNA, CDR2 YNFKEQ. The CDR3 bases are TGTGCCAGCAGCCAAGAGGGCAGGGGCTCCCAGGAAGGGCTGTTTTTT. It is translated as CASSQEGRGSQEGLFF.

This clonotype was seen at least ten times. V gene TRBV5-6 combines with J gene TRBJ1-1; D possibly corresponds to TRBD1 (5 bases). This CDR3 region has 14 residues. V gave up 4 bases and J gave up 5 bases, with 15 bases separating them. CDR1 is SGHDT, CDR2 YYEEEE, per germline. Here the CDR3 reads CASSHWGYGTEAFF. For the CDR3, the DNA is TGTGCCAGCAGCCACTGGGGCTACGGGACTGAAGCTTTCTTT.

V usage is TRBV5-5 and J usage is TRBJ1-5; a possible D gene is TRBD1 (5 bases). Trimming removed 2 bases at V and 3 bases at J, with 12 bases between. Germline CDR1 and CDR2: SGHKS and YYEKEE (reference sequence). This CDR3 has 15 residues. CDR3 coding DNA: TGTGCCAGCAGCTTTTATTGGGACCCCAATCAGCCCCAGCATTTT. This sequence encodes CASSFYWDPNQPQHF.

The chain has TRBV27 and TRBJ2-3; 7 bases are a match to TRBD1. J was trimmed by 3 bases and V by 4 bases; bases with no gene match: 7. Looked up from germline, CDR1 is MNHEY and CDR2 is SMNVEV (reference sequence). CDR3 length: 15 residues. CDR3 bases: TGTGCCAGCAGTTCGGACAGGAAGTGGACAGATACGCAGTATTTT. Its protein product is CASSSDRKWTDTQYF.

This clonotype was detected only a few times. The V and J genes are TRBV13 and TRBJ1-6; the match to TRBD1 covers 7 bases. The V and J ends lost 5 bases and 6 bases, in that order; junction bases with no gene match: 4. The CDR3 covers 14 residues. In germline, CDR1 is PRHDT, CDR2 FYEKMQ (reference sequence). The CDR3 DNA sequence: TGTGCCAGCAGCCGAAACAGGGGTAATTCACCCCTCCACTTT. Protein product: CASSRNRGNSPLHF.

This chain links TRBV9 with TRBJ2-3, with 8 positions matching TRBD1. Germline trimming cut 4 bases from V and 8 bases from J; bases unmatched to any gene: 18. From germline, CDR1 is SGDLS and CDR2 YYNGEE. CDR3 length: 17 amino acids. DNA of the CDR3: TGTGCCAGCAGCCCGTTCCCGGGACAGGCTTTAGTGGTTACGCAGTATTTT. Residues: CASSPFPGQALVVTQYF.

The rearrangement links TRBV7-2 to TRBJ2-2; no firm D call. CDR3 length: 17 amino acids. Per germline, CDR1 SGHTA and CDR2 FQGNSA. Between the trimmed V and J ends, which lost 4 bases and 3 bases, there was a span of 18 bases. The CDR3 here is CASSSRPMWGYTGELFF. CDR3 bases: TGTGCCAGCAGCTCTCGACCTATGTGGGGATACACCGGGGAGCTGTTTTTT.

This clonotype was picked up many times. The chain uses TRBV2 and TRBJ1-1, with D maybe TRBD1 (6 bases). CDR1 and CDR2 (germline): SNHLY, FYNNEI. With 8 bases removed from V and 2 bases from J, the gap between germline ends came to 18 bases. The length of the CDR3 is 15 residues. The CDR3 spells CASPGSTGPNTEAFF. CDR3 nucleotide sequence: TGTGCCAGCCCGGGGTCAACAGGGCCTAACACTGAAGCTTTCTTT.

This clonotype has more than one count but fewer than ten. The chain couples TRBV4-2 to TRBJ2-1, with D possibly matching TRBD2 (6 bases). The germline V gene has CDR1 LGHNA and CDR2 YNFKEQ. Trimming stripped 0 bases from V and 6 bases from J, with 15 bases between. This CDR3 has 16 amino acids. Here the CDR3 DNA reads TGTGCCAGCAGCCAAGATAGGAGACTAGAGGTCAATGAGCAGTTCTTC. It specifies CASSQDRRLEVNEQFF.

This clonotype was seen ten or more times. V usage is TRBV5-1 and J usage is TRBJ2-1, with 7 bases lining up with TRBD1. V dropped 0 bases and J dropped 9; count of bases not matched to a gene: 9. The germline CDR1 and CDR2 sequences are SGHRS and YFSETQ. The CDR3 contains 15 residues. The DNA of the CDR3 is TGCGCCAGCAGCTTGGTAGCTGAGGGGGCCTTTGAGCAGTTCTTC. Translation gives CASSLVAEGAFEQFF.

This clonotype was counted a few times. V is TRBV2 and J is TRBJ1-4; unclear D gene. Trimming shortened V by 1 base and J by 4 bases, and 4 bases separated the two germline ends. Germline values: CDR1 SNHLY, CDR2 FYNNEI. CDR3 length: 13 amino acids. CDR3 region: CASSEEFNEKLFF. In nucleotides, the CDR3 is TGTGCCAGCAGTGAAGAGTTTAATGAAAAACTGTTTTTT.

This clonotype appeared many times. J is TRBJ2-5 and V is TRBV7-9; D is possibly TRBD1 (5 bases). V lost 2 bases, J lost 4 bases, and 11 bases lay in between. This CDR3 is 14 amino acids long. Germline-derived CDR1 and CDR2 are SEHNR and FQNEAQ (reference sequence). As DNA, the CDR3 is TGTGCCAGCAGCTTATTCGGTCAGGGAGAGACCCAGTACTTC. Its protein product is CASSLFGQGETQYF.

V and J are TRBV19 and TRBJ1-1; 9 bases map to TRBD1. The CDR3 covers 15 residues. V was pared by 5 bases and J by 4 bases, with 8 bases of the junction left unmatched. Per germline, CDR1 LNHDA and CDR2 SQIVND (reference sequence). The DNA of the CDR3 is TGTGCCAGTAGTTTACAGGGGGCGGGAACCACTGAAGCTTTCTTT. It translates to CASSLQGAGTTEAFF.

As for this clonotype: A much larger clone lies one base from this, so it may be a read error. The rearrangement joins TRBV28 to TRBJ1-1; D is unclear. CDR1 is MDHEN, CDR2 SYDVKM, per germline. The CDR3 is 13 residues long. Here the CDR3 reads CVSSLARLTEAFF. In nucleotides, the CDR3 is TGTGTCAGCAGTTTAGCGCGACTCACTGAAGCTTTCTTT.

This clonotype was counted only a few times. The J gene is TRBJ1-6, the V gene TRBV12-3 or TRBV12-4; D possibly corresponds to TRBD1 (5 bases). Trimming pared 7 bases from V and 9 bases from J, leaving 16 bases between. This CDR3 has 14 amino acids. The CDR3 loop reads CASNLQAWGSPLHF. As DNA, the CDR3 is TGTGCCAGCAACCTACAGGCCTGGGGTTCACCCCTCCACTTT.

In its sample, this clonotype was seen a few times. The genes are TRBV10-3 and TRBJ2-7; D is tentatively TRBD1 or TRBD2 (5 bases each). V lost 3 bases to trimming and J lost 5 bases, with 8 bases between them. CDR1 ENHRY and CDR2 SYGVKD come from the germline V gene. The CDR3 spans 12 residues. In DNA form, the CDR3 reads TGTGCCATCAGTGAATCGGGGCACGAGCAGTACTTC. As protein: CAISESGHEQYF.